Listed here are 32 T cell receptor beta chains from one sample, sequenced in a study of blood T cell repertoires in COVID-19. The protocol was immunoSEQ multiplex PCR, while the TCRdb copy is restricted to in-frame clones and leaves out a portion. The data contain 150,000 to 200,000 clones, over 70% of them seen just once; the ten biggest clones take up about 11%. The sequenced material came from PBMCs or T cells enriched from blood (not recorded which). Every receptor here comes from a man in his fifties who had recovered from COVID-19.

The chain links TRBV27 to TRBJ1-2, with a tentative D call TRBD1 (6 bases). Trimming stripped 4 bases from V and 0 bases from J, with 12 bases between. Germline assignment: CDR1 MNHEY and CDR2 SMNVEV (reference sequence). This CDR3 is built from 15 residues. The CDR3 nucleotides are TGTGCCAGCAGTTCCTGGGGGGGCCCTAACTATGGCTACACCTTC. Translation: CASSSWGGPNYGYTF.

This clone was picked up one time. CDR3 in amino acids: CASSSRTANYGYTF. CDR3 DNA sequence: TGTGCCAGCAGTTCCAGGACAGCCAACTATGGCTACACCTTC. The chain carries TRBV6-5 and TRBJ1-2, with D maybe TRBD1 (6 bases). CDR3 length: 14 amino acids. The V gene lost 4 bases and the J gene lost 2 bases, with 11 bases spanning the gap. The germline V gene has CDR1 MNHEY and CDR2 SVGAGI.

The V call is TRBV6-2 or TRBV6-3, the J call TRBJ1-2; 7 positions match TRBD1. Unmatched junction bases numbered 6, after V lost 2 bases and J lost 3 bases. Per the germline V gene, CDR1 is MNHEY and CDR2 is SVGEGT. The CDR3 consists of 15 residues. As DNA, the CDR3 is TGTGCCAGCAGTTACCGGGACAGTTTATACTATGGCTACACCTTC. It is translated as CASSYRDSLYYGYTF.

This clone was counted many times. This chain's CDR3 is CASSDSSGSYNEQFF. CDR3 DNA: TGTGCCAGCAGTGACTCTAGCGGGAGTTACAATGAGCAGTTCTTC. This chain connects TRBV6-4 to TRBJ2-1; 9 bases fit TRBD2. The CDR3 length is 15 residues. V lost 0 bases and J lost 4; bases outside the gene matches: 1. Germline V gene sequence: CDR1 MRHNA, CDR2 SNTAGT.

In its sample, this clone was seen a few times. The CDR3 DNA follows: TGCAGCGTTTTGGGACGGGGGAACACAGATACGCAGTATTTT. This encodes CSVLGRGNTDTQYF. This chain connects TRBV29-1 to TRBJ2-3; D possibly corresponds to TRBD2 (6 bases). The CDR3 is made up of 14 amino acids. Trimming pared 5 bases from V and 2 bases from J, leaving 14 bases between. Germline loops: CDR1 SQVTM, CDR2 ANQGSEA.

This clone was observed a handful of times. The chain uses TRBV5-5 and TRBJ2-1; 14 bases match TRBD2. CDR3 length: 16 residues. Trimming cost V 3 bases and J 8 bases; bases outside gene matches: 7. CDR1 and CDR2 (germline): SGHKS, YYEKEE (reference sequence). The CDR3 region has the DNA TGTGCCAGCAGCTCCTCCGGGACTAGCGGGAGAGATGAGCAGTTCTTC. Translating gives CASSSSGTSGRDEQFF.

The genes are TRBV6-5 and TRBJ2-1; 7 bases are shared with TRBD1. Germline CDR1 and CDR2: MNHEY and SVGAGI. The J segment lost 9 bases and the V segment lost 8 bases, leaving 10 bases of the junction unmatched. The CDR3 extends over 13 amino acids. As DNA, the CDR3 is TGTGCCAGCGTTAGTCGTCAGGGGGTTGAGCAGTTCTTC. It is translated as CASVSRQGVEQFF.

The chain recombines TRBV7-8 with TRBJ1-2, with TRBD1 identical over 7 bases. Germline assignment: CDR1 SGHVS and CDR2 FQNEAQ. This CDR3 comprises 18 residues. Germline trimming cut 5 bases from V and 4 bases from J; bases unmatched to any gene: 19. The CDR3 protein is CASSKPFTTDRDVYGYTF. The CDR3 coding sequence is TGTGCCAGCAGCAAGCCGTTTACAACCGACAGGGATGTCTATGGCTACACCTTC.

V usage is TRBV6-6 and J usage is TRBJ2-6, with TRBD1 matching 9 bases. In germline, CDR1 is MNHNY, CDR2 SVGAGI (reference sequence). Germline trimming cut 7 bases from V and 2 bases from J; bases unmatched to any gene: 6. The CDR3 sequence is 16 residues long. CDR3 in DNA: TGTGCCAGCACCGATAGGGACAGGGCTGGGGCCAACGTCCTGACTTTC. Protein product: CASTDRDRAGANVLTF.

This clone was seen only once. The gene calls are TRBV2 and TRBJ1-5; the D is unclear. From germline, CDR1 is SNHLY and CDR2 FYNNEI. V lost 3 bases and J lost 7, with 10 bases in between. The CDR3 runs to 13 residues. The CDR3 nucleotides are TGTGCCAGCAGTGACGATCTGGGCCAGCCCCAGCATTTT. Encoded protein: CASSDDLGQPQHF.

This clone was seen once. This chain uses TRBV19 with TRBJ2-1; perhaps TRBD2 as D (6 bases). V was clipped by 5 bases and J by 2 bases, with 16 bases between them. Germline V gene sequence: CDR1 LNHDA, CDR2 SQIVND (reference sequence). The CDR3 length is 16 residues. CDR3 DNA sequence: TGTGCCAGTAGTGCCCAAGCGGCTAGCGCCTACAATGAGCAGTTCTTC. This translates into CASSAQAASAYNEQFF.

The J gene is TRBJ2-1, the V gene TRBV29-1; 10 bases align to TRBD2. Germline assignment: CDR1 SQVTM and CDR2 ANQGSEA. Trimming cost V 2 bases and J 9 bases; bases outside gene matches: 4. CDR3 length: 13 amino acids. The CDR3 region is CSVESGRGGEQFF. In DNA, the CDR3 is TGCAGCGTTGAAAGCGGGAGGGGCGGTGAGCAGTTCTTC.

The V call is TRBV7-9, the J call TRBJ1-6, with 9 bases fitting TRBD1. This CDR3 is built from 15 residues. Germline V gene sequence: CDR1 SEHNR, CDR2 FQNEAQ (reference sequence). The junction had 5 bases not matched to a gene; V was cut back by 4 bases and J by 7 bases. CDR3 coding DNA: TGTGCCAGCAGCTCCCGGACAGGGGTAAATTCACCCCTCCACTTT. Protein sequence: CASSSRTGVNSPLHF.

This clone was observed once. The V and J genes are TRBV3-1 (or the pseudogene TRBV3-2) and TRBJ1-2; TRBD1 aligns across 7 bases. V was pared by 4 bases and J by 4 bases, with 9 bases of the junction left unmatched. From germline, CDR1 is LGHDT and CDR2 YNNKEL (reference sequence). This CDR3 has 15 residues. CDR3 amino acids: CASSPKRTGPYGYTF. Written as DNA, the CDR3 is TGTGCCAGCAGCCCGAAAAGGACAGGCCCCTATGGCTACACCTTC.

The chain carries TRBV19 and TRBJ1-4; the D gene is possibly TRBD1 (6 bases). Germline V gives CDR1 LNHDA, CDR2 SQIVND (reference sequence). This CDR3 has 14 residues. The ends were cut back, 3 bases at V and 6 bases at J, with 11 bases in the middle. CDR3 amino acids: CASSIRGIDEKLFF. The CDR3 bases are TGTGCCAGTAGTATCAGGGGAATTGATGAAAAACTGTTTTTT.

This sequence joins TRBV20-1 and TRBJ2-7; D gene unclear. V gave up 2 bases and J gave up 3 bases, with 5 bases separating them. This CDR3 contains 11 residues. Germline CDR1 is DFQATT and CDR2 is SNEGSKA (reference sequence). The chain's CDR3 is CSARQVYEQYF. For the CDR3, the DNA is TGCAGTGCTAGACAGGTCTACGAGCAGTACTTC.

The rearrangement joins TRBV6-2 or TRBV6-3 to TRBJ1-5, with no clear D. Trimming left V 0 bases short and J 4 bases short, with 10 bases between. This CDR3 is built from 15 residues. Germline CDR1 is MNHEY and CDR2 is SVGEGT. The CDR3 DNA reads TGTGCCAGCAGTTACTCGAGCATGACTAATCAGCCCCAGCATTTT. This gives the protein CASSYSSMTNQPQHF.

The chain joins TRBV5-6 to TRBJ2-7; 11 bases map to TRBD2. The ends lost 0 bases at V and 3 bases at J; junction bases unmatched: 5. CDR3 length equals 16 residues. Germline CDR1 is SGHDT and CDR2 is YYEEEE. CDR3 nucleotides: TGTGCCAGCAGCTTGGGGTACGGGACTAGCGGCTACGAGCAGTACTTC. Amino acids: CASSLGYGTSGYEQYF.

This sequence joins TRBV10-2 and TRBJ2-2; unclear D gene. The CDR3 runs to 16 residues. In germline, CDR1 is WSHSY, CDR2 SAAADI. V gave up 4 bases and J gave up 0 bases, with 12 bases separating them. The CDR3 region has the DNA TGCGCCAGCAGTGCAGCCCGACGGGCGAACACCGGGGAGCTGTTTTTT. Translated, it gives CASSAARRANTGELFF.

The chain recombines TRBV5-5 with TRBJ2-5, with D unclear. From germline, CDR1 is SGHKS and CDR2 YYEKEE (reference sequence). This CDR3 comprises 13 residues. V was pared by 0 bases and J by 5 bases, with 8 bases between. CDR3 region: CASSLGAAETQYF. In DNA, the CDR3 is TGTGCCAGCAGCTTGGGGGCCGCGGAGACCCAGTACTTC.

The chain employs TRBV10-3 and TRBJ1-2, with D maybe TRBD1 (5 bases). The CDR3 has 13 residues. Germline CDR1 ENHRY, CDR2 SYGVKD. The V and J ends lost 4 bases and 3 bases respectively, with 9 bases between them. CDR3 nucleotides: TGTGCCATCAGTGTAGGGGAGGACTATGGCTACACCTTC. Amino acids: CAISVGEDYGYTF.

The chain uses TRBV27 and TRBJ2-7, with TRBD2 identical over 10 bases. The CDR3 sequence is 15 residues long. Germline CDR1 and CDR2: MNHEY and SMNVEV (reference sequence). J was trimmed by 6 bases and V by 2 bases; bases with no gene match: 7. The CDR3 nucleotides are TGTGCCAGCAGTTTACAGCGGGGGGGCCCCTTCGAGCAGTACTTC. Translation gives CASSLQRGGPFEQYF.

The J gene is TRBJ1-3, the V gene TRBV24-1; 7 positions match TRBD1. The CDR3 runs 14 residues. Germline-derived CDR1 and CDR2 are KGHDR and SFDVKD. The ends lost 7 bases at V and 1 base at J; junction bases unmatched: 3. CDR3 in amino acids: CATSPTGSGNTIYF. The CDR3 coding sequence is TGTGCCACCAGCCCGACAGGGTCTGGAAACACCATATATTTT.

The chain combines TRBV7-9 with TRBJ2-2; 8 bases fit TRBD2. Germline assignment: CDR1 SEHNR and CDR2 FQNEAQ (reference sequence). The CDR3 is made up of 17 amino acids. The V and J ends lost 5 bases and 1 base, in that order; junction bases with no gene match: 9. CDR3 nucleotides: TGTGCCAGCAGCACCAACCTAGCGGGCCTGAACACCGGGGAGCTGTTTTTT. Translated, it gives CASSTNLAGLNTGELFF.

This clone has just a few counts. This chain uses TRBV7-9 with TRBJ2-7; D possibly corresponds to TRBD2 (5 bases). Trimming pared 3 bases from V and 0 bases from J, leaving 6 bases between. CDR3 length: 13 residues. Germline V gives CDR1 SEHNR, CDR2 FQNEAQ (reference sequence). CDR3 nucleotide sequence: TGTGCCAGCAGCTTTACTAGCTCCTACGAGCAGTACTTC. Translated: CASSFTSSYEQYF.

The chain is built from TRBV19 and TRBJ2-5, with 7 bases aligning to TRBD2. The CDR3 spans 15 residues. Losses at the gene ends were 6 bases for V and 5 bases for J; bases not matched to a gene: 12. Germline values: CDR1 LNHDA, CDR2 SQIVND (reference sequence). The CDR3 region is CASRTGTTARETQYF. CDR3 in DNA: TGTGCCAGTAGAACCGGGACTACCGCGCGGGAGACCCAGTACTTC.

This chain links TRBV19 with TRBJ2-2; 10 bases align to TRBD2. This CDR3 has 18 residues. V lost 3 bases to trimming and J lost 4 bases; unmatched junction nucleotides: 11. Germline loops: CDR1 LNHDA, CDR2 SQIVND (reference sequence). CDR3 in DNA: TGTGCCAGTAGTATCTTCGGCTCTAGCGGGAGTAGCACCGGGGAGCTGTTTTTT. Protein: CASSIFGSSGSSTGELFF.

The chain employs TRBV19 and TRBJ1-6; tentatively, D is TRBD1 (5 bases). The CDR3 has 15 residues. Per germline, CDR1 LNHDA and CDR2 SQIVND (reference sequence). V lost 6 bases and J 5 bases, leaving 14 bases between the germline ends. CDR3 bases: TGTGCCAGTAGCATCCAAGGGGTCAATAATTCACCCCTCCACTTT. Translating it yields CASSIQGVNNSPLHF.

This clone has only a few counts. CDR3 sequence: CASSDRGVGNQPQHF. For the CDR3, the DNA is TGTGCCAGCAGTGATCGGGGGGTCGGCAATCAGCCCCAGCATTTT. The chain employs TRBV2 and TRBJ1-5; possible D gene TRBD1, 5 bases. From germline, CDR1 is SNHLY and CDR2 FYNNEI. The CDR3 extends over 15 amino acids. Trimming removed 3 bases from V and 2 bases from J, with 11 bases in between.

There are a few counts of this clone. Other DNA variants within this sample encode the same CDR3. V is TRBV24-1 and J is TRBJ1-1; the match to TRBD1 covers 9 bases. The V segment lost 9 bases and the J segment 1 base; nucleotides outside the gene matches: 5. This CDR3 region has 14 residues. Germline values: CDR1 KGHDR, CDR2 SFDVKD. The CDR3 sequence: CATQPGQGNTEAFF. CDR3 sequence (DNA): TGTGCCACCCAACCGGGACAGGGGAACACTGAAGCTTTCTTT.

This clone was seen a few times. CDR3: CASSPGQGDRGSNQPQHF. The CDR3 coding sequence is TGTGCCAGCAGTCCGGGACAGGGAGACCGGGGGAGCAATCAGCCCCAGCATTTT. This chain links TRBV6-6 with TRBJ1-5; 9 bases are shared with TRBD1. The length of the CDR3 is 18 residues. CDR1 is MNHNY, CDR2 SVGAGI, per germline (reference sequence). J was trimmed by 1 base and V by 5 bases; bases with no gene match: 12.

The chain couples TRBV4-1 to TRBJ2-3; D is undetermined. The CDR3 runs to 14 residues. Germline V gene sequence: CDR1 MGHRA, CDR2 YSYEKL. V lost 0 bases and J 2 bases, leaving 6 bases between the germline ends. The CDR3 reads CASSQDRATDTQYF. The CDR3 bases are TGCGCCAGCAGCCAAGATCGAGCCACAGATACGCAGTATTTT.